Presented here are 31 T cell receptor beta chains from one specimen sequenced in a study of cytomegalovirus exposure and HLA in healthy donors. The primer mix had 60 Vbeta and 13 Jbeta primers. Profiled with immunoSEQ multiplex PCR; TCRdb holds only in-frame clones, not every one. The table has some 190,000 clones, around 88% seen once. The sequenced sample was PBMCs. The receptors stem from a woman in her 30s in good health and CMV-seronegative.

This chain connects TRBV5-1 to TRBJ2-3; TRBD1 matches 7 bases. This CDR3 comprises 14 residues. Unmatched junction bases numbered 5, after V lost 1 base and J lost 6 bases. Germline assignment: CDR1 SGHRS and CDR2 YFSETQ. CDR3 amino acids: CASSLTGAQDTQYF. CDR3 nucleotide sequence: TGCGCCAGCAGCTTGACAGGGGCTCAGGATACGCAGTATTTT.

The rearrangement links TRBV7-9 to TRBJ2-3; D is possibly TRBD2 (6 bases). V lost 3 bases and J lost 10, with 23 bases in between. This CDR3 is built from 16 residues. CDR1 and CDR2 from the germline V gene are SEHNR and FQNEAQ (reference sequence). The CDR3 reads CASSLTSGSHKYAQYF. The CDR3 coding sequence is TGTGCCAGCAGCTTGACCTCCGGGAGCCACAAGTATGCGCAGTATTTT.

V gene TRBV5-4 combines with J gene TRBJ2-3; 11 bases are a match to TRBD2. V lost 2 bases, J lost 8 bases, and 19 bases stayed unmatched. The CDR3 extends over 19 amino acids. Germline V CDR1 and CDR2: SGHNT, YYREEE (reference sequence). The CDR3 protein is CASSFRASGGTVRGSTQYF. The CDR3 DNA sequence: TGTGCCAGCAGCTTTAGGGCTAGCGGGGGGACCGTTAGGGGTTCTACGCAGTATTTT.

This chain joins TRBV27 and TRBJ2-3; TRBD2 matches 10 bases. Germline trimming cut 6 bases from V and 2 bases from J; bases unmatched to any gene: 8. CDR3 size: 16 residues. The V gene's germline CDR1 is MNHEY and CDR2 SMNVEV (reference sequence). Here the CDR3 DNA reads TGTGCCAGCAGCATCCTAGCGGGGGTTCCCACAGATACGCAGTATTTT. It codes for CASSILAGVPTDTQYF.

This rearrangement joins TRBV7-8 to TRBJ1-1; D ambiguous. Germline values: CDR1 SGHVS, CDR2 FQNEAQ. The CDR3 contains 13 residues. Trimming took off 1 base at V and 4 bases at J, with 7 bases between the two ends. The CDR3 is CASSLEWSTEAFF. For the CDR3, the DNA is TGTGCCAGCAGCTTAGAGTGGAGCACTGAAGCTTTCTTT.

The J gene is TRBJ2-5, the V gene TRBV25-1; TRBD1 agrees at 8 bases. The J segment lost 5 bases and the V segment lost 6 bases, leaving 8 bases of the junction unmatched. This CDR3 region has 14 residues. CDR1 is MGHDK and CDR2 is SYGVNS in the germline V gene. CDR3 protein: CASRPDRGWETQYF. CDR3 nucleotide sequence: TGTGCCAGCAGACCCGACAGGGGTTGGGAGACCCAGTACTTC.

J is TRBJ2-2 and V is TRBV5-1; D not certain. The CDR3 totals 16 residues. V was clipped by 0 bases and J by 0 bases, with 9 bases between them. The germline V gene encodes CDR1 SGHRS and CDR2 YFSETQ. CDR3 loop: CASSLEAATNTGELFF. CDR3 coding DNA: TGCGCCAGCAGCTTGGAAGCAGCGACGAACACCGGGGAGCTGTTTTTT.

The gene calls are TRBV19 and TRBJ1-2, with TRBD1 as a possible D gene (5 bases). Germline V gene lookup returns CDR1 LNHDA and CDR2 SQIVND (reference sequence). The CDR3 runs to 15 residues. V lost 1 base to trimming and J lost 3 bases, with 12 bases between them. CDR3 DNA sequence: TGTGCCAGTAGTATAGGCCAGGGATCATACTATGGCTACACCTTC. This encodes CASSIGQGSYYGYTF.

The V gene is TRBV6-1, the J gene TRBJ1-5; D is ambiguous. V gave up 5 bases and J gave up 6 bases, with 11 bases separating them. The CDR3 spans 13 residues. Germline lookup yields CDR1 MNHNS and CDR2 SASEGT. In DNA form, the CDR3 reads TGTGCCAGCAGTCCTCGACGGGGTCAGCCCCAGCATTTT. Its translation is CASSPRRGQPQHF.

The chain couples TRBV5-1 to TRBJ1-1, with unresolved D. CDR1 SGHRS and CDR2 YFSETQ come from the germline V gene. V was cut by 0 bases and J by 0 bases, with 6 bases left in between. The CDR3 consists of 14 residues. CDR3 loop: CASSLGTMNTEAFF. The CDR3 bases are TGCGCCAGCAGCTTGGGGACTATGAACACTGAAGCTTTCTTT.

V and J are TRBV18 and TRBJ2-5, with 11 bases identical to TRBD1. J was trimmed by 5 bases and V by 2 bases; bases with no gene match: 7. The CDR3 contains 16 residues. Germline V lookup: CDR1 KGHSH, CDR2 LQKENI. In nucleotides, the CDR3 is TGTGCCAGCTCACCATCACGGACAGGGGGCATGGAGACCCAGTACTTC. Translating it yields CASSPSRTGGMETQYF.

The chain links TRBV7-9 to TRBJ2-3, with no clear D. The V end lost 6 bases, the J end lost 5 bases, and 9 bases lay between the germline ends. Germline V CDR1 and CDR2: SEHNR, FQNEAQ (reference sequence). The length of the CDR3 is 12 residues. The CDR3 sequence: CASRSSLDTQYF. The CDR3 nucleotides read TGTGCCAGCAGGTCCTCCCTAGATACGCAGTATTTT.

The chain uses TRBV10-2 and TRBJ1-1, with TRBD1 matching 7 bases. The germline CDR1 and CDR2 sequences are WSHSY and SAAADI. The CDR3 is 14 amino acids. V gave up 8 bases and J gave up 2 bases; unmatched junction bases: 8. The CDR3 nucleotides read TGCGCCAGCCTGAGGACAGGTAGAAACACTGAAGCTTTCTTT. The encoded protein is CASLRTGRNTEAFF.

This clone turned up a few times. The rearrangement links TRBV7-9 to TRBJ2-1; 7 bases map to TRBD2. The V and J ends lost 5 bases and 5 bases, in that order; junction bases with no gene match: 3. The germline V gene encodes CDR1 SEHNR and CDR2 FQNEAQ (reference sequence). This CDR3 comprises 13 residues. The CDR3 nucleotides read TGTGCCAGCAGCATCGGGGGGAACAATGAGCAGTTCTTC. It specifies CASSIGGNNEQFF.

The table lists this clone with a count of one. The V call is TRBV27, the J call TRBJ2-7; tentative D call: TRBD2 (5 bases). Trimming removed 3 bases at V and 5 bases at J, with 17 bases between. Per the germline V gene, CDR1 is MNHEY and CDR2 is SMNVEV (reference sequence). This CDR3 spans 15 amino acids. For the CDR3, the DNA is TGTGCCAGCAGTTTCACCCCGGACTCAAAGGACGAGCAGTACTTC. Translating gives CASSFTPDSKDEQYF.

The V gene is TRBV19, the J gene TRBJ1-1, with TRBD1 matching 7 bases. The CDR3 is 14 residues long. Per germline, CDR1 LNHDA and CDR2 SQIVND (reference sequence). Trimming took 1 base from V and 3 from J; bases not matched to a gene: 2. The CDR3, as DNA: TGTGCCAGTAGTATAGGGACAGGAGACACTGAAGCTTTCTTT. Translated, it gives CASSIGTGDTEAFF.

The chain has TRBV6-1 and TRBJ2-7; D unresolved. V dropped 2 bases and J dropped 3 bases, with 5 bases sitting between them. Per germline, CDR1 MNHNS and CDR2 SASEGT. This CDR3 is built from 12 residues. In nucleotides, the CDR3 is TGTGCCAGCAGTGAAACAAGCTACGAGCAGTACTTC. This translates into CASSETSYEQYF.

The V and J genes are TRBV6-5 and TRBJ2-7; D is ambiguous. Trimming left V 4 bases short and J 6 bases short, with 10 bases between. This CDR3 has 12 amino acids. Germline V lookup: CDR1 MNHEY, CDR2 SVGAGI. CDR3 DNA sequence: TGTGCCAGCAGTTTCGATAGTCGCGAGCAGTACTTC. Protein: CASSFDSREQYF.

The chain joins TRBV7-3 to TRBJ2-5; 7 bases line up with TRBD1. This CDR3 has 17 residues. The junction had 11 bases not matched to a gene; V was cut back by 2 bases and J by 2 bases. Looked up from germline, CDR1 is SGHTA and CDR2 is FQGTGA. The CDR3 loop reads CASSLGPPGGIQETQYF. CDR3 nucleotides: TGTGCCAGCAGCTTAGGTCCCCCAGGGGGAATACAAGAGACCCAGTACTTC.

CDR3: CASSSRGSNQPQHF. CDR3 DNA sequence: TGTGCCAGCAGTTCCCGTGGCAGCAATCAGCCCCAGCATTTT. V usage is TRBV28 and J usage is TRBJ1-5; D remains ambiguous. The CDR3 has 14 amino acids. Germline V gene lookup returns CDR1 MDHEN and CDR2 SYDVKM. V lost 4 bases, J lost 1 base, and 8 bases lay in between.

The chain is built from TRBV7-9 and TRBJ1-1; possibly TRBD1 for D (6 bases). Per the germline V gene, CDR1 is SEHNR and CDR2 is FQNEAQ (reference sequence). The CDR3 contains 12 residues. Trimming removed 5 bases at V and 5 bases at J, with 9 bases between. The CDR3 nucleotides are TGTGCCAGCAGCACCAGGGGTACTGAAGCTTTCTTT. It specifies CASSTRGTEAFF.

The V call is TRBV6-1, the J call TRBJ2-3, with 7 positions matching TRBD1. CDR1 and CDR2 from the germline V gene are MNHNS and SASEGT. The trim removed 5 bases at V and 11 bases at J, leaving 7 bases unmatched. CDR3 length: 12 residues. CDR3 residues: CASSFQGEGQYF. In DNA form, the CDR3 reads TGTGCCAGCAGTTTCCAGGGGGAAGGGCAGTATTTT.

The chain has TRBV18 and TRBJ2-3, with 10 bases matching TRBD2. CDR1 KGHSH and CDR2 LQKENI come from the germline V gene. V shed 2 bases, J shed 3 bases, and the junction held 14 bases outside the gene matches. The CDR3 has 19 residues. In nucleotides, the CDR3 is TGTGCCAGCTCACCAGGCAGCGGGAGGGCCGGTATGCGAACAGATACGCAGTATTTT. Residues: CASSPGSGRAGMRTDTQYF.

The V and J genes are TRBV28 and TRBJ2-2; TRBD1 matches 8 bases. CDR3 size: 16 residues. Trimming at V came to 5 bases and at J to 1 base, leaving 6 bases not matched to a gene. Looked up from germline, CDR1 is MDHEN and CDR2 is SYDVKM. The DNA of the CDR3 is TGTGCCAGCAGTCACGGGACAGGATTGAACACCGGGGAGCTGTTTTTT. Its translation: CASSHGTGLNTGELFF.

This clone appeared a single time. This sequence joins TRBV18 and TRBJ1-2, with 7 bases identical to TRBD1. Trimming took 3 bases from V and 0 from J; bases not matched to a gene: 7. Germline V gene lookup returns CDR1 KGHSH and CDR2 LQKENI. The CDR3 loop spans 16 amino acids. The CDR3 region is CASSPRRDSANYGYTF. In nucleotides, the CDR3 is TGTGCCAGCTCACCTCGCCGGGACAGCGCTAACTATGGCTACACCTTC.

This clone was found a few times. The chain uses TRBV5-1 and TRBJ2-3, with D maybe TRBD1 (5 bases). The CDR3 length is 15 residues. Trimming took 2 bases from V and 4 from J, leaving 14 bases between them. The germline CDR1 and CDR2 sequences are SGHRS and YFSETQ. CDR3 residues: CASSFAGYGADTQYF. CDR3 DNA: TGCGCCAGCAGCTTCGCAGGGTATGGGGCAGATACGCAGTATTTT.

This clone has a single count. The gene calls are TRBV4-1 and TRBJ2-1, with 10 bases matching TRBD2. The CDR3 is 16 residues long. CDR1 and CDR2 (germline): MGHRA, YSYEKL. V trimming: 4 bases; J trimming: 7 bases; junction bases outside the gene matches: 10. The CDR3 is CASSPREAGGRNEQFF. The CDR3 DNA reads TGCGCCAGCAGCCCCAGGGAAGCGGGGGGGCGGAATGAGCAGTTCTTC.

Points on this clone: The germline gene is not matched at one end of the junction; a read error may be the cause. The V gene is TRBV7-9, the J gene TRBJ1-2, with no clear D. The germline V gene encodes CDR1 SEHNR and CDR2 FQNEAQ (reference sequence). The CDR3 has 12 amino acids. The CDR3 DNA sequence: TGTTCCAGCAGCTTAGACGGGGTGGGCTACACCTTC. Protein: CSSSLDGVGYTF.

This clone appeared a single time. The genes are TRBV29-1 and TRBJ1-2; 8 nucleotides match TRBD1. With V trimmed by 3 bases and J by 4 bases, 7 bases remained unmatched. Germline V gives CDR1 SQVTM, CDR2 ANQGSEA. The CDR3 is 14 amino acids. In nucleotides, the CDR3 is TGCAGCGTTGAGGCAGGGGGCGCGGGCTATGGCTACACCTTC. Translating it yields CSVEAGGAGYGYTF.

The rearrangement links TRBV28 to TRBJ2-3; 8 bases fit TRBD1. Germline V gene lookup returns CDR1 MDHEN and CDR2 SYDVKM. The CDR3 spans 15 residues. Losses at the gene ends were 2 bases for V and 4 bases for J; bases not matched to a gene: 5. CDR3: CASSLLRGRPDTQYF. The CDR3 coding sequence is TGTGCCAGCAGTTTACTCAGGGGGCGGCCAGATACGCAGTATTTT.

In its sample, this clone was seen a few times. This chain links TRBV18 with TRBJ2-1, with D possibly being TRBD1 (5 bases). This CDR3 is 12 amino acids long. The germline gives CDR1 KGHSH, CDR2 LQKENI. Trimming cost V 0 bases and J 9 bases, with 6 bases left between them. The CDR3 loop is CASSPPGREQFF. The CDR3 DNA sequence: TGTGCCAGCTCACCACCGGGGCGTGAGCAGTTCTTC.